Below are 32 T cell receptor beta chains sequenced from a single sample in a study of blood T cell repertoires in COVID-19. TCRdb's copy holds only in-frame clones and misses some; the assay was immunoSEQ multiplex PCR. The sample includes about 240,000 clones, approximately 90% of them seen just once. The sample comprised PBMCs or T cells enriched from blood (not recorded which). These receptors originate from a woman in her twenties or thirties who had recovered from COVID-19.

The chain recombines TRBV19 with TRBJ2-3; TRBD1 might be the D (6 bases). The V gene's germline CDR1 is LNHDA and CDR2 SQIVND (reference sequence). Trimming cost V 9 bases and J 1 base, with 11 bases left between them. The CDR3 extends over 13 amino acids. The CDR3 DNA reads as TGTGCCAGCAGGGGAATGGGCACAGATACGCAGTATTTT. Encoded protein: CASRGMGTDTQYF.

The rearrangement links TRBV27 to TRBJ1-6; 9 bases are shared with TRBD1. This CDR3 has 14 amino acids. Germline CDR1 and CDR2: MNHEY and SMNVEV (reference sequence). With V trimmed by 2 bases and J by 9 bases, 2 bases remained unmatched. In DNA, the CDR3 is TGTGCCAGCAGTTTACACAGGGGGCCTTCACCCCTCCACTTT. Protein sequence: CASSLHRGPSPLHF.

The chain is built from TRBV15 and TRBJ2-7, with 7 bases aligning to TRBD1. The CDR3 totals 16 residues. V lost 5 bases to trimming and J lost 2 bases; unmatched junction nucleotides: 12. Germline-derived CDR1 and CDR2 are LNHNV and YYDKDF (reference sequence). CDR3 DNA: TGTGCCACCAGCCAATACTCCACAGGGGAACCCTACGAGCAGTACTTC. Protein product: CATSQYSTGEPYEQYF.

The rearrangement joins TRBV4-3 to TRBJ2-2, with 14 positions matching TRBD2. V dropped 4 bases and J dropped 4; count of bases not matched to a gene: 8. Germline lookup yields CDR1 LGHNA and CDR2 YSLEER. The CDR3 loop spans 18 amino acids. This chain's CDR3 is CASSLGTSGRGSTGELFF. DNA for the CDR3: TGCGCCAGCAGCCTTGGGACTAGCGGGAGAGGGAGCACCGGGGAGCTGTTTTTT.

The chain links TRBV30 to TRBJ2-7, with D perhaps matching TRBD1 (5 bases). The CDR3 covers 11 residues. V lost 0 bases, J lost 7 bases, and 7 bases lay in between. Germline-derived CDR1 and CDR2 are GTSNPN and SVGIG (reference sequence). In nucleotides, the CDR3 is TGTGCCTGGAGTGTACAGGCTGAGCAGTACTTC. It specifies CAWSVQAEQYF.

This clone occurred once. The chain is built from TRBV28 and TRBJ2-6; the D gene is possibly TRBD1 (7 bases). The CDR3 runs 19 residues. Germline V lookup: CDR1 MDHEN, CDR2 SYDVKM. Trimming cost V 7 bases and J 0 bases, with 22 bases left between them. CDR3 loop: CASTEPGDSDISGANVLTF. The CDR3 bases are TGTGCCAGCACGGAGCCGGGGGACAGCGATATCTCTGGGGCCAACGTCCTGACTTTC.

The V and J genes are TRBV11-1 and TRBJ1-1; possible D gene TRBD1, 5 bases. Germline V gives CDR1 SGHAT, CDR2 FQDESV (reference sequence). V lost 5 bases, J lost 5 bases, and 18 bases lay in between. This CDR3 contains 15 residues. The CDR3 DNA follows: TGTGCCAGCAGCCCAGGTCAGGGCCTTGGGACTGAAGCTTTCTTT. Translating gives CASSPGQGLGTEAFF. Drawing the rest from reference TRBV11-1 and TRBJ1-1, the complete variable domain is EAEVAQSPRYKITEKSQAVAFWCDPISGHATLYWYRQILGQGPELLVQFQDESVVDDSQLPKDRFSAERLKGVDSTLKIQPAELGDSAMYLCASSPGQGLGTEAFFGQGTRLTVV.

The genes are TRBV5-5 and TRBJ2-1, with TRBD2 matching over 7 bases. The CDR3 loop spans 16 amino acids. Germline-derived CDR1 and CDR2 are SGHKS and YYEKEE (reference sequence). The ends lost 5 bases at V and 5 bases at J; junction bases unmatched: 13. CDR3 sequence (DNA): TGTGCCAGCAGTCTTGGCGCGCGGCTAGCGGACAATGAGCAGTTCTTC. Protein product: CASSLGARLADNEQFF.

This clone occurred many times. The gene calls are TRBV10-3 and TRBJ1-3, with a tentative D call TRBD1 (5 bases). V gave up 9 bases and J gave up 0 bases, with 9 bases separating them. Germline V gene lookup returns CDR1 ENHRY and CDR2 SYGVKD. This CDR3 spans 13 amino acids. The CDR3 here is CAIQVSSGNTIYF. The CDR3 DNA sequence: TGTGCCATACAGGTTAGCTCTGGAAACACCATATATTTT.

The rearrangement uses TRBV12-3 or TRBV12-4 and TRBJ2-7; the D gene is possibly TRBD1 (5 bases). This CDR3 is 13 amino acids long. Trimming took off 2 bases at V and 2 bases at J, with 7 bases between the two ends. DNA for the CDR3: TGTGCCAGCAGTTTAAGGGGCCCCTACGAGCAGTACTTC. Its protein is CASSLRGPYEQYF.

The chain is built from TRBV7-2 and TRBJ2-1; 7 bases align to TRBD2. Trimming cost V 5 bases and J 5 bases; bases outside gene matches: 9. CDR1 and CDR2 (germline): SGHTA, FQGNSA. The CDR3 is made up of 15 amino acids. CDR3 loop: CASSPGGSRNNEQFF. The CDR3, as DNA: TGTGCCAGCAGCCCTGGCGGGAGTAGAAACAATGAGCAGTTCTTC.

The chain has TRBV5-6 and TRBJ1-1, with no clear D. CDR1 SGHDT and CDR2 YYEEEE come from the germline V gene. The V gene lost 4 bases and the J gene lost 4 bases, with 14 bases spanning the gap. The CDR3 contains 14 residues. The CDR3 protein is CASSAGGFGTEAFF. CDR3 sequence (DNA): TGTGCCAGCAGCGCGGGAGGGTTTGGCACTGAAGCTTTCTTT.

The chain links TRBV4-3 to TRBJ1-5, with 7 positions matching TRBD1. Germline CDR1 and CDR2: LGHNA and YSLEER. Trimming at V came to 0 bases and at J to 2 bases, leaving 7 bases not matched to a gene. The CDR3 is 17 amino acids. The CDR3 sequence is CASSQDRVDRGNQPQHF. CDR3 DNA: TGCGCCAGCAGCCAAGATCGCGTTGACAGGGGCAATCAGCCCCAGCATTTT.

This clone was seen a handful of times. J is TRBJ1-1 and V is TRBV5-1, with 7 nucleotides matching TRBD1. V lost 4 bases to trimming and J lost 3 bases; unmatched junction nucleotides: 12. This CDR3 comprises 16 residues. Germline CDR1 reads SGHRS; CDR2 reads YFSETQ. The CDR3 nucleotides are TGCGCCAGCAGCGCTTACAGGGGTAGAGGGGACACTGAAGCTTTCTTT. It yields the protein CASSAYRGRGDTEAFF.

The genes are TRBV11-2 and TRBJ2-7; no reliable D call. Trimming removed 5 bases at V and 5 bases at J, with 16 bases between. The germline gives CDR1 SGHAT, CDR2 FQNNGV. This CDR3 spans 14 amino acids. The CDR3 loop reads CASSRVLRVNEQYF. CDR3 nucleotides: TGTGCCAGCAGCCGGGTGCTCCGGGTGAACGAGCAGTACTTC.

The chain is built from TRBV12-2 and TRBJ2-7; TRBD1, the table's D call, was not compared with the DNA. TRBV12-2 is a documented pseudogene. The CDR3 runs 14 residues. In DNA form, the CDR3 reads TGTGCAAGTCGCTTGCCTAGGGGGCTGTACGAGCAGTACTTC. Its protein is CASRLPRGLYEQYF.

A few counts support this clone. The chain recombines TRBV5-8 with TRBJ2-3, with 8 bases matching TRBD1. CDR1 and CDR2 (germline): SGHTS, YDEGEE. The CDR3 length is 17 residues. The V segment lost 4 bases and the J segment 4 bases; nucleotides outside the gene matches: 14. The CDR3 nucleotides are TGTGCCAGCAGCCGCTACCAGGACAGGGATGTAGCAGATACGCAGTATTTT. Amino acids: CASSRYQDRDVADTQYF.

The chain links TRBV5-1 to TRBJ2-1, with TRBD2 matching over 14 bases. V shed 4 bases and J 2 bases; nucleotides not matched to a gene: 5. The CDR3 runs 17 residues. The germline V gene has CDR1 SGHRS and CDR2 YFSETQ. CDR3 amino acids: CASSHGLAGGTYNEQFF. DNA for the CDR3: TGCGCCAGCAGCCATGGACTAGCGGGAGGTACCTACAATGAGCAGTTCTTC.

V gene TRBV6-2 or TRBV6-3 combines with J gene TRBJ1-3; possible D gene TRBD1, 6 bases. The CDR3 runs 16 residues. V dropped 5 bases and J dropped 1 base, with 15 bases sitting between them. The germline V gene encodes CDR1 MNHEY and CDR2 SVGEGT. CDR3 in amino acids: CASSAIQGASGNTIYF. The CDR3 nucleotides read TGTGCCAGCAGTGCCATACAGGGAGCTTCTGGAAACACCATATATTTT.

V gene TRBV27 combines with J gene TRBJ2-7, with a weak D call TRBD2 (6 bases). V lost 5 bases and J lost 3, with 11 bases in between. CDR3 length equals 13 residues. Germline V gives CDR1 MNHEY, CDR2 SMNVEV (reference sequence). The CDR3 region has the DNA TGTGCCAGCAGTCCGGGACTGAACTACGAGCAGTACTTC. This sequence encodes CASSPGLNYEQYF.

Remarks on this clone: Other DNA sequences in this specimen translate into the identical CDR3. The chain links TRBV27 to TRBJ1-6, with D possibly being TRBD1 (6 bases). The CDR3 consists of 14 residues. V lost 3 bases, J lost 7 bases, and 10 bases lay in between. CDR1 and CDR2 (germline): MNHEY, SMNVEV (reference sequence). DNA of the CDR3: TGTGCCAGCAGTTTTTTACAGGGAAATTCACCCCTCCACTTT. This translates into CASSFLQGNSPLHF.

J is TRBJ1-1 and V is TRBV6-5, with D hard to call. CDR1 and CDR2 (germline): MNHEY, SVGAGI. This CDR3 contains 15 residues. The germline V and J ends were trimmed by 0 bases and 1 base, with 9 bases remaining between them. CDR3 in amino acids: CASSYSWAPNTEAFF. CDR3 DNA: TGTGCCAGCAGTTACTCGTGGGCTCCGAACACTGAAGCTTTCTTT.

V gene TRBV10-3 combines with J gene TRBJ2-5, with TRBD2 identical over 11 bases. After removal of 5 bases from V and 3 bases from J, the junction contained 5 bases not matched to a gene. The CDR3 is 15 residues long. In germline, CDR1 is ENHRY, CDR2 SYGVKD. CDR3 residues: CAISINSGREETQYF. CDR3 DNA sequence: TGTGCCATCAGTATTAATAGCGGGAGGGAAGAGACCCAGTACTTC.

Note on this clone: The sample holds other DNA sequences that translate to the same CDR3. This chain connects TRBV7-2 to TRBJ2-3; D not resolved. Germline V gene data show CDR1 as SGHTA and CDR2 as FQGNSA. The CDR3 is 13 amino acids. V was shortened by 2 bases and J by 0 bases, with 3 bases between the two germline ends. In nucleotides, the CDR3 is TGTGCCAGCAGCTTACCTAGCACAGATACGCAGTATTTT. Encoded protein: CASSLPSTDTQYF.

The count of this clone is one. The chain carries TRBV7-9 and TRBJ2-1, with 7 bases lining up with TRBD2. After removal of 1 base from V and 7 bases from J, the junction contained 4 bases not matched to a gene. Germline CDR1 is SEHNR and CDR2 is FQNEAQ (reference sequence). This CDR3 comprises 14 residues. Here the CDR3 DNA reads TGTGCCAGCAGCTTAGTAATGGGGGGGAATGAGCAGTTCTTC. Its protein is CASSLVMGGNEQFF.

This sequence joins TRBV3-1 (or the pseudogene TRBV3-2) and TRBJ2-5, with D maybe TRBD2 (6 bases). Per germline, CDR1 LGHDT and CDR2 YNNKEL (reference sequence). Deletions cut 6 bases from V and 6 bases from J, with 11 bases between. CDR3 length: 12 residues. CDR3 sequence: CASRTGGKTQYF. In DNA form, the CDR3 reads TGTGCCAGCAGGACCGGCGGGAAGACCCAGTACTTC.

This chain joins TRBV29-1 and TRBJ1-1, with D possibly matching TRBD1 (6 bases). From germline, CDR1 is SQVTM and CDR2 ANQGSEA. Trimming took 5 bases from V and 7 from J, leaving 14 bases between them. The length of the CDR3 is 12 residues. For the CDR3, the DNA is TGCAGCGTTCTAGGGGGTCGCCTTGAAGCTTTCTTT. As protein: CSVLGGRLEAFF. Supplemented by reference TRBV29-1 and TRBJ1-1, the full variable domain reads SAVISQKPSRDICQRGTSLTIQCQVDSQVTMMFWYRQQPGQSLTLIATANQGSEATYESGFVIDKFPISRPNLTFSTLTVSNMSPEDSSIYLCSVLGGRLEAFFGQGTRLTVV.

This clone was picked up a small number of times. The J gene is TRBJ2-1, the V gene TRBV11-3; 8 bases are a match to TRBD2. J lost 7 bases, V lost 4 bases, and 3 bases had no gene match. Germline-derived CDR1 and CDR2 are SGHNT and YENEEA. The CDR3 covers 13 residues. CDR3: CASSSLAVNEQFF. CDR3 nucleotide sequence: TGTGCCAGCAGCTCACTAGCGGTGAATGAGCAGTTCTTC.

The chain carries TRBV11-1 and TRBJ1-2, with a possible D match to TRBD1 (6 bases). Trimming shortened V by 6 bases and J by 4 bases, and 12 bases separated the two germline ends. CDR3 length equals 13 residues. Germline lookup yields CDR1 SGHAT and CDR2 FQDESV (reference sequence). The CDR3 DNA follows: TGTGCCAGCAGTCCCGGGACACGCTATGGCTACACCTTC. Protein: CASSPGTRYGYTF.

CDR3 in amino acids: CASSTSFGGVGETQYF. For the CDR3, the DNA is TGTGCCAGCAGTACCTCTTTCGGGGGAGTCGGGGAGACCCAGTACTTC. This chain links TRBV28 with TRBJ2-5; possibly TRBD2 for D (6 bases). The V end lost 5 bases, the J end lost 5 bases, and 21 bases lay between the germline ends. The CDR3 loop spans 16 amino acids. Per the germline V gene, CDR1 is MDHEN and CDR2 is SYDVKM.

The genes are TRBV5-4 and TRBJ2-4; 7 nucleotides agree with TRBD1. Unmatched junction bases numbered 7, after V lost 0 bases and J lost 7 bases. Germline CDR1 is SGHNT and CDR2 is YYREEE (reference sequence). The CDR3 extends over 15 amino acids. The CDR3, as DNA: TGTGCCAGCAGCTTGGACAGGGGAGCTGGGAACATTCAGTACTTC. This codes for CASSLDRGAGNIQYF. Together with reference TRBV5-4 and TRBJ2-4, the CDR3 gives the full variable domain: ETGVTQSPTHLIKTRGQQVTLRCSSQSGHNTVSWYQQALGQGPQFIFQYYREEENGRGNFPPRFSGLQFPNYSSELNVNALELDDSALYLCASSLDRGAGNIQYFGAGTRLSVL.

The CDR3 DNA follows: TGTGCCAGCAGCCCGCAAGGGGGTCAGCCCCAGCATTTT. This codes for CASSPQGGQPQHF. This chain connects TRBV9 to TRBJ1-5; perhaps TRBD1 as D (6 bases). The germline gives CDR1 SGDLS, CDR2 YYNGEE. The CDR3 length is 13 residues. The V and J ends lost 4 bases and 6 bases respectively, with 11 bases between them.